This T cell receptor beta chain is drawn from a study of patients and donors after allogeneic stem cell transplantation. Trimming stripped 7 bases from V and 0 bases from J, with 21 bases between. The CDR3 covers 17 residues. TCRdb reprocessed the RT-PCR reads via MiXCR and lists one record per CDR3 protein. This sample yields under 170,000 distinct CDR3 sequences, of which about two fifths are seen a single time; 50% belongs to the top ten. Sample: blood, either unsorted or a sorted T cell fraction (not recorded which). The chain is built from TRBV12-3 or TRBV12-4 and TRBJ1-1, with a possible D match to TRBD1 (5 bases). The receptor comes from a human donor who was either an allogeneic HSCT recipient or a stem cell or donor lymphocyte infusion donor (not recorded which). It is not recorded whose cells these are; they may come from a transplant donor. For the CDR3, the DNA is TGTGCCAGCACCCCAGATGGGGGGATGAGGATGAACACTGAAGCTTTCTTT. It specifies CASTPDGGMRMNTEAFF.